Sequencing of this T cell receptor beta chain was carried out in a study of blood T cell repertoires in COVID-19. This clone was observed once. Some clones are missing from TCRdb's copy, which holds only in-frame ones; the method was immunoSEQ multiplex PCR. Among about 140,000 clones listed, 76% were seen once. The clonotype originates from a woman of 80 years or more with active or convalescent COVID-19. The specimen was peripheral blood.

DNA for the CDR3: TGTGCCAGCAGCTTGGCCGGGGTTGGTAACTATGGCTACACCTTC. This encodes CASSLAGVGNYGYTF. The genes are TRBV5-8 and TRBJ1-2, with no clear D. The germline V gene encodes CDR1 SGHTS and CDR2 YDEGEE. Trimming pared 0 bases from V and 1 base from J, leaving 10 bases between. This CDR3 is 15 amino acids long.